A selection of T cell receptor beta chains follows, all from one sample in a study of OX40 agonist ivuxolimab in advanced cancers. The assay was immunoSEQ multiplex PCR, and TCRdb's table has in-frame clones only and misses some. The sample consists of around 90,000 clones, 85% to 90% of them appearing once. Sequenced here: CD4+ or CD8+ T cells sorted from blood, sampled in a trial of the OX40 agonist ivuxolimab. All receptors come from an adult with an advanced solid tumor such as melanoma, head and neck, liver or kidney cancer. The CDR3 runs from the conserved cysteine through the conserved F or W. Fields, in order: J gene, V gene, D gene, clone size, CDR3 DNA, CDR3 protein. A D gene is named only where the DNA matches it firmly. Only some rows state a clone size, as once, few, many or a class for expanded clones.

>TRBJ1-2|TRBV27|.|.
TGTGCCAGCAGTATCGGGGGAGGCAGAAACTATGGCTACACCTTC
CASSIGGGRNYGYTF
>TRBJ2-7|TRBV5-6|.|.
TGTGCCAGCAGCTCCGGGAATTCCTACGAGCAGTACTTC
CASSSGNSYEQYF
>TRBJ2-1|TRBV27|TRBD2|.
TGTGCCAGCCGGGAGGTAGCGGGAGGGTATGAGCAGTTCTTC
CASREVAGGYEQFF
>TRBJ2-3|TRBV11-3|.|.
TGTGCCAGCAGCTTAGAAGGCAATACGCAGTATTTT
CASSLEGNTQYF
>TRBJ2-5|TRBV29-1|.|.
TGCAGCGTCGTGGGTAGACCCATCGAGACCCAGTACTTC
CSVVGRPIETQYF
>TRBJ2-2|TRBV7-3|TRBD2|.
TGTGCCAGCAGCTTAACTATAGCGGGAGGGACCGGGGAGCTGTTTTTT
CASSLTIAGGTGELFF
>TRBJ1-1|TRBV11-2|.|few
TGTGCCAGCAGTGGGGGGAACACTGAAGCTTTCTTT
CASSGGNTEAFF
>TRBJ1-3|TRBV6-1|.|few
TGTGCCAGCGGAGGGGGCTCTGGAAACACCATATATTTT
CASGGGSGNTIYF
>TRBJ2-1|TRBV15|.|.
TGTGCCACCAGCAGAGTGGGATACAGCTCCTACAATGAGCAGTTCTTC
CATSRVGYSSYNEQFF
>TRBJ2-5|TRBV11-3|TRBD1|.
TGTGCCAGCAGCCGATCGACAGGGGATGGGACCCAGTACTTC
CASSRSTGDGTQYF
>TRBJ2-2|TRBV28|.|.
TGTGCCAGCAGTTTCGAGTTCCAGAGGGTCACCGGGGAGCTGTTTTTT
CASSFEFQRVTGELFF
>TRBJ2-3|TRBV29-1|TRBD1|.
TGCAGCGTTGAAGGGGACAGGGATATCACAGATACGCAGTATTTT
CSVEGDRDITDTQYF
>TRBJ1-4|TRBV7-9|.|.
TGTGCCAGCACCAACGCCGGCAGGTCGAACGAAAAACTGTTTTTT
CASTNAGRSNEKLFF
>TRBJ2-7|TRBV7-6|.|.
TGTGCCAGCAGCTTAGTAGCGGATAGCTCCTACGAGCAGTACTTC
CASSLVADSSYEQYF
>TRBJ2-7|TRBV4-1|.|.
TGCGCCAGCAGCCAACCCGGCAGAGCCTACGAGCAGTACTTC
CASSQPGRAYEQYF
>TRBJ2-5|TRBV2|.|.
TGTGCCAGCAGGCTCCTCCAAGAGACCCAGTACTTC
CASRLLQETQYF
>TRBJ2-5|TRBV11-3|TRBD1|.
TGTGCCAGCAGCTCCCGGGACAGGGATCTTTGGGGAGAGACCCAGTACTTC
CASSSRDRDLWGETQYF
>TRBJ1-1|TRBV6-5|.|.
TGTGCCAGCAGTTACTTGGGGGACACTGAAGCTTTCTTT
CASSYLGDTEAFF
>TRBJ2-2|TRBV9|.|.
TGTGCCAGCAGCGTAGTTGGGGGAGACGGGGAGCTGTTTTTT
CASSVVGGDGELFF
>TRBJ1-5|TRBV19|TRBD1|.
TGTGCCAGTAAACGTTATTGGGACAGTAATCAGCCCCAGCATTTT
CASKRYWDSNQPQHF
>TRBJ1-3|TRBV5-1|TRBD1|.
TGCGCCAGCAGCTCGGACGTGACAGGGTCAGGAAACACCATATATTTT
CASSSDVTGSGNTIYF
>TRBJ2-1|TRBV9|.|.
TGTGCCAGCAGCGTACAGAACAATGAGCAGTTCTTC
CASSVQNNEQFF
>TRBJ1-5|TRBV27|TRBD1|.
TGTGCCAGCAGTTTGGGACAGGTGAATCAGCCCCAGCATTTT
CASSLGQVNQPQHF
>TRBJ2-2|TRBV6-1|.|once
TGTGCCAGCAGATACAGGTCCCCTCCACCCGGGGAGCTGTTTTTT
CASRYRSPPPGELFF
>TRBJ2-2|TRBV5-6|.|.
TGTGCCAGCAGCCGACTTAGCAAATGGTCAAACACCGGGGAGCTGTTTTTT
CASSRLSKWSNTGELFF
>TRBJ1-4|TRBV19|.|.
TGTGCCAGTAGTCCCCGGACCGACCCAATGGAACTGTTTTTT
CASSPRTDPMELFF
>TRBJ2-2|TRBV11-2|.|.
TGTGCCAGCAGCTTAAGTAGAGATACCGGGGAGCTGTTTTTT
CASSLSRDTGELFF
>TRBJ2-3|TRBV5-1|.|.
TGCGCCAGCAGCTTGCTCGGGGTTACAGATACGCAGTATTTT
CASSLLGVTDTQYF
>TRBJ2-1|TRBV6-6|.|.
TGTGCCAGCAGTTACAATGGGATCAACAATGAGCAGTTCTTC
CASSYNGINNEQFF
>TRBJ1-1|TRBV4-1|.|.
TGCGCCAGCAGCCAAGACCGGGTAATGAACACTGAAGCTTTCTTT
CASSQDRVMNTEAFF
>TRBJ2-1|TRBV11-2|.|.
TGTGCCAGCAGCTTAGGCGGAAGCTCCTACAATGAGCAGTTCTTC
CASSLGGSSYNEQFF
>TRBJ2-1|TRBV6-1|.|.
TGTGCCAGCAGCCAAGGGACGACTAGTTTCGATGAGCAGTTCTTC
CASSQGTTSFDEQFF
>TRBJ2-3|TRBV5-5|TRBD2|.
TGTGCCAGCAGCTTTTCCCCCGCGGGAGCGTTGAGCCGGACAGATACGCAGTATTTT
CASSFSPAGALSRTDTQYF
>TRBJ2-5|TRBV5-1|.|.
TGCGCCAGCAGCGCAGAGGGGGGCCCTGCCCACCAAGAGACCCAGTACTTC
CASSAEGGPAHQETQYF
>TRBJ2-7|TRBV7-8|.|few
TGTGCCAGCAGCTTAGGGGGGGTAGTCTCCTACGAGCAGTACTTC
CASSLGGVVSYEQYF
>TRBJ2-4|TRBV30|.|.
TGTGCCTGGAGTGTACGAAGGGCGGACATTCAGTACTTC
CAWSVRRADIQYF
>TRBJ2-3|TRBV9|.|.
TGTGCCAGCAGCGGGGGCACAGATACGCAGTATTTT
CASSGGTDTQYF
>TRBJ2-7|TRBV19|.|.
TGTGCCAGTAGTGGCGGGACATCGTCCTACGAGCAGTACTTC
CASSGGTSSYEQYF
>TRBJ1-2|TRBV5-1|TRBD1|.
TGCGCCAGCAGCCGGCTGGAGGGGGCAAGCTATGGCTACACCTTC
CASSRLEGASYGYTF
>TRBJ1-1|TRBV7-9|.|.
TGTGCCAGCAGCTTGGCGGGGAGGGGGAACACTGAAGCTTTCTTT
CASSLAGRGNTEAFF
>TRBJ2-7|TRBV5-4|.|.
TGTGCCAGCAGCCCTAGGGGTGGGAGAATAGCCTACGAGCAGTACTTC
CASSPRGGRIAYEQYF
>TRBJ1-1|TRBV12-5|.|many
TGTGCTAGTGGTTTGGGCAGGGCCCAGGGCACTGAAGCTTTCTTT
CASGLGRAQGTEAFF
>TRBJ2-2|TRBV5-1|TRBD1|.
TGCGCCAGCAGCTTGGGGACAGGGGGCAACACCGGGGAGCTGTTTTTT
CASSLGTGGNTGELFF
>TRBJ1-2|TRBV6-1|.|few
TGTGTCGTTACACCCAACTATGGCTACACCTTC
CVVTPNYGYTF
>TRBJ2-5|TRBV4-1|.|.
TGCGCCAGCAGCCAAGGAGGGGCAGAGACCCAGTACTTC
CASSQGGAETQYF
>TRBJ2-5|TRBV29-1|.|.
TGCAGCGTTGTTCCCCCCGTGGAAGAGACCCAGTACTTC
CSVVPPVEETQYF
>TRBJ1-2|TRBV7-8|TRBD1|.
TGTGCCAGTACGTCGCCGGGACAGGGGGCTCGATATGGCTACACCTTC
CASTSPGQGARYGYTF